This T cell receptor (beta chain) was captured in a study of T cell responses to AZD1222 COVID-19 vaccine. Whole-study findings and limits: No repertoire was sampled before or during the peak T cell response, only after it.

With respect to this clone: Its cognate antigen is unknown.

Profiled with immunoSEQ multiplex PCR; TCRdb holds only in-frame clones, not every one. The repertoire holds under 120,000 clones, with nearly 90% as singletons. This CDR3 is built from 16 residues. The germline V gene has CDR1 SGHRS and CDR2 YFSETQ. J gave up 5 bases and V 0 bases, and 7 bases lay outside the gene matches. This sequence was found in an adult who received the AZD1222 COVID-19 vaccine. The chain uses TRBV5-1 and TRBJ1-2, with TRBD1 matching over 10 bases. Sequences were derived from peripheral blood, sampled 28 days after the second AZD1222 dose. The CDR3 nucleotides are TGCGCCAGCAGCTTGGGACAGGGGGCTCGAATTTATGGCTACACCTTC. Protein: CASSLGQGARIYGYTF.